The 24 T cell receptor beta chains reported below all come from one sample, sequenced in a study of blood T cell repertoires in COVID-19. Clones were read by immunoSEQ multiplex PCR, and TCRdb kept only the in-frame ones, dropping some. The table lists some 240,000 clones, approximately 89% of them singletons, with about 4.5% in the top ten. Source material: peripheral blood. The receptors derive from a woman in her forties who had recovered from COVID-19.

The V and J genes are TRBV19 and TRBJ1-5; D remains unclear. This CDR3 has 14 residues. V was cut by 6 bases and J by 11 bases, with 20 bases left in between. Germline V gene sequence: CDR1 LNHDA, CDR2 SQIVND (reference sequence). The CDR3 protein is CASRGITERGTQHF. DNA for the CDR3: TGTGCCAGTAGGGGTATCACAGAACGAGGGACCCAGCATTTT. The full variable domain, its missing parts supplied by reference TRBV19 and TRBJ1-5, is DGGITQSPKYLFRKEGQNVTLSCEQNLNHDAMYWYRQDPGQGLRLIYYSQIVNDFQKGDIAEGYSVSREKKESFPLTVTSAQKNPTAFYLCASRGITERGTQHFGDGTRLSIL.

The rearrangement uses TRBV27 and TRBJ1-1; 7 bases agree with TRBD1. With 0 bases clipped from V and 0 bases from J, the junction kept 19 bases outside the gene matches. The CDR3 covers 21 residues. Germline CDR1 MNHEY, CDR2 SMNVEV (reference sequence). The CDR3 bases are TGTGCCAGCAGTTTATCGAGCTCCCGACAGGGAAGTAAGGGGCTGAACACTGAAGCTTTCTTT. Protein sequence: CASSLSSSRQGSKGLNTEAFF.

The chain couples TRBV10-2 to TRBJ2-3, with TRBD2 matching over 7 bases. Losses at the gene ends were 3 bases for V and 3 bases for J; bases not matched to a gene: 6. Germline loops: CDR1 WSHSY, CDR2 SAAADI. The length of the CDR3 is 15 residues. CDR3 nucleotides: TGCGCCAGCAGTGATGCGGGAGTGTCAACAGATACGCAGTATTTT. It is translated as CASSDAGVSTDTQYF.

The CDR3, as DNA: TGTGCCACCAAACAGGGGTTCACAGATACGCAGTATTTT. Its protein product is CATKQGFTDTQYF. The V call is TRBV2, the J call TRBJ2-3, with TRBD1 matching over 7 bases. The germline V gene has CDR1 SNHLY and CDR2 FYNNEI. Germline trimming cut 10 bases from V and 2 bases from J; bases unmatched to any gene: 6. The CDR3 is 13 residues long.

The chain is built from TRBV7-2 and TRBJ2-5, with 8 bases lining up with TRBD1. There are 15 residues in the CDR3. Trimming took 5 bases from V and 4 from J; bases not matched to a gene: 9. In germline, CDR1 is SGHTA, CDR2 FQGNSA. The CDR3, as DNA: TGTGCCAGCAGCCTGAACACAGGGGGGACAGAGACCCAGTACTTC. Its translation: CASSLNTGGTETQYF. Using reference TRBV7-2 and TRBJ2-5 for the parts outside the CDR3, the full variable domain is GAGVSQSPSNKVTEKGKDVELRCDPISGHTALYWYRQSLGQGLEFLIYFQGNSAPDKSGLPSDRFSAERTGGSVSTLTIQRTQQEDSAVYLCASSLNTGGTETQYFGPGTRLLVL.

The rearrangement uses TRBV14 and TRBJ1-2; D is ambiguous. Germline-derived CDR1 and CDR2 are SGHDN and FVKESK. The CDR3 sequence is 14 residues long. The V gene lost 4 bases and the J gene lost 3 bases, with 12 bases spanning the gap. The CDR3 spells CASSRVGGDYGYTF. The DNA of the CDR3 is TGTGCCAGCAGCCGGGTTGGCGGGGACTATGGCTACACCTTC.

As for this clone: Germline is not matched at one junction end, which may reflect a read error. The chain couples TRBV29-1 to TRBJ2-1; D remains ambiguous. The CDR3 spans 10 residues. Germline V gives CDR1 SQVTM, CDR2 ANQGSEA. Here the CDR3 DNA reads TGCAGCGCTGGTGGGCATTCTCCGATCTTC. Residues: CSAGGHSPIF.

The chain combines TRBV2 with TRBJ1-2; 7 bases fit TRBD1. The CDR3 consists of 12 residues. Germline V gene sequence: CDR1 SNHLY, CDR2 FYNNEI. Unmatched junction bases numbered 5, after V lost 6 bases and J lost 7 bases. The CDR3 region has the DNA TGTGCCAGCAGGGAGGGGGCTCGTGGCTACACCTTC. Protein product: CASREGARGYTF.

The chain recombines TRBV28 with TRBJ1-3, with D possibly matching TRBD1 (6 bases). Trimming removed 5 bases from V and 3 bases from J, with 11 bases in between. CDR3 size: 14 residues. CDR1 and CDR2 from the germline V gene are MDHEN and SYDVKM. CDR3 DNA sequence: TGTGCCAGCAGTACACAGGGTAGTGGAAACACCATATATTTT. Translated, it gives CASSTQGSGNTIYF.

The CDR3: CASSSSGGSTDTQYF. The CDR3 DNA reads TGTGCCAGCAGCTCTAGCGGGGGAAGCACAGATACGCAGTATTTT. The rearrangement links TRBV11-2 to TRBJ2-3; 10 bases map to TRBD2. V dropped 4 bases and J dropped 0; count of bases not matched to a gene: 1. The CDR3 is 15 residues long. CDR1 is SGHAT and CDR2 is FQNNGV in the germline V gene.

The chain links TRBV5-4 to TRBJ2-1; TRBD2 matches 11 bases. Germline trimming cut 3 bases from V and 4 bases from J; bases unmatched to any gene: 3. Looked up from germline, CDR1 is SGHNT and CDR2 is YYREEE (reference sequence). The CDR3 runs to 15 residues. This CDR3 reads CASSSGLAGYNEQFF. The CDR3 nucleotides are TGTGCCAGCAGCTCAGGACTAGCGGGTTACAATGAGCAGTTCTTC.

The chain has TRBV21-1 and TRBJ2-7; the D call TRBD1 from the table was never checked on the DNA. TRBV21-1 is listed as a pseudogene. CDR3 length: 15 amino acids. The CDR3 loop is CASSKELGARDEQYF. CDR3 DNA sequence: TGTGCCAGCAGCAAAGAGCTGGGGGCGAGGGACGAGCAGTACTTC.

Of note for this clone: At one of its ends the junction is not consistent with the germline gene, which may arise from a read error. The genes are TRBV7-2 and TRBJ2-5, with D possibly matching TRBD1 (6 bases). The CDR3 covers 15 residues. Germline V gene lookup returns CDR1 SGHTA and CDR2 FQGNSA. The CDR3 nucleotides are TGTGCCAGCAGTTTAGCCGGGTCAGGGGTCGAGACCCAGTACTTC. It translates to CASSLAGSGVETQYF.

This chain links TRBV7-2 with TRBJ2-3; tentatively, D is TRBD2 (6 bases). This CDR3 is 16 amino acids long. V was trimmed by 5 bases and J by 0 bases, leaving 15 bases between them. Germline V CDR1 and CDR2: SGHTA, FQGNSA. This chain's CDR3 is CASSPQGLASTDTQYF. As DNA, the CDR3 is TGTGCCAGCAGCCCCCAAGGGCTAGCGAGCACAGATACGCAGTATTTT.

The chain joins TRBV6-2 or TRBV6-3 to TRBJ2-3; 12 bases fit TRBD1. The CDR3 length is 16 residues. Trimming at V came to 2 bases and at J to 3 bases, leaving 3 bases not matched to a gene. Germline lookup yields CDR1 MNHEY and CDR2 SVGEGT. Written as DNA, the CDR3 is TGTGCCAGCAGTTACGGGACAGGGGGCATGACAGATACGCAGTATTTT. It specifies CASSYGTGGMTDTQYF.

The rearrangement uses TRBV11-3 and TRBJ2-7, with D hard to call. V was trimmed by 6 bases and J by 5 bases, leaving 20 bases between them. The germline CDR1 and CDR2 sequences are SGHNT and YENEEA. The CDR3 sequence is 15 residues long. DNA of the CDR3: TGTGCCAGCAGTTATTCCCCCGCGCGGCCCCACGAGCAGTACGTC. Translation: CASSYSPARPHEQYV.

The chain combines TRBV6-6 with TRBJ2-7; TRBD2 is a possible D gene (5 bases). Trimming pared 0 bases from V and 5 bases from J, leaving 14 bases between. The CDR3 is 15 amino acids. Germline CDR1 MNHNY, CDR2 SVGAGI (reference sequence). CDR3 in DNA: TGTGCCAGCAGTTACTCGGGAGATATGAGTGACGAGCAGTACGTC. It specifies CASSYSGDMSDEQYV.

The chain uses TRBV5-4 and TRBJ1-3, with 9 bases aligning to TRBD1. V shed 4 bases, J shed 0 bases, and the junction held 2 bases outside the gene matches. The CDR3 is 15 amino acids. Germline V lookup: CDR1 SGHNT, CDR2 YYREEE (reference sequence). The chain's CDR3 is CASSRTGDSGNTIYF. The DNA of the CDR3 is TGTGCCAGCAGCCGGACAGGGGACTCTGGAAACACCATATATTTT.

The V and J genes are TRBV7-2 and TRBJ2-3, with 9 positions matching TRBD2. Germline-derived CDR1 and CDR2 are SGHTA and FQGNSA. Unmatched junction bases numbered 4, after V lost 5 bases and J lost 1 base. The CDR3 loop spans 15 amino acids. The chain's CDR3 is CASSHRTSGTDTQYF. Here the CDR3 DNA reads TGTGCCAGCAGCCACCGGACTAGCGGCACAGATACGCAGTATTTT.

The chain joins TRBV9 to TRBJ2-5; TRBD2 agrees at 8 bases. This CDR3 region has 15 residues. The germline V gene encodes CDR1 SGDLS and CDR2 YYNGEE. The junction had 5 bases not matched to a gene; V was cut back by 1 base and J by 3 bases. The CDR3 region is CASSVPRGGKETQYF. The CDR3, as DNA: TGTGCCAGCAGCGTACCTCGGGGGGGCAAAGAGACCCAGTACTTC. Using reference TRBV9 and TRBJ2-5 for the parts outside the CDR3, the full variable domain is DSGVTQTPKHLITATGQRVTLRCSPRSGDLSVYWYQQSLDQGLQFLIQYYNGEERAKGNILERFSAQQFPDLHSELNLSSLELGDSALYFCASSVPRGGKETQYFGPGTRLLVL.

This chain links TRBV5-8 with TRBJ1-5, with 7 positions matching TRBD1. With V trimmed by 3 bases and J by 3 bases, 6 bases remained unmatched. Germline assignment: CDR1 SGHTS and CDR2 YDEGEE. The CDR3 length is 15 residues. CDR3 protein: CASSSQGGDNQPQHF. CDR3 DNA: TGTGCCAGCAGCTCCCAGGGGGGAGACAATCAGCCCCAGCATTTT.

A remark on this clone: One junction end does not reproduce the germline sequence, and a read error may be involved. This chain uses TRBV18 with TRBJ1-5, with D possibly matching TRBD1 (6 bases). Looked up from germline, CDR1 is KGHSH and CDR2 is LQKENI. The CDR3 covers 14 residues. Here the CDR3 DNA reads TGTGCCAGCTCACTAGGGGGTTACAATCAGCCTCAGCATTTT. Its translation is CASSLGGYNQPQHF.

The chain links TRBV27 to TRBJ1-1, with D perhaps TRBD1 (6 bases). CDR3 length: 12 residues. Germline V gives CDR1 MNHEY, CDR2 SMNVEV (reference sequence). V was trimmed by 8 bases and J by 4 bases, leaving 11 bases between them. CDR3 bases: TGTGCCAGCGCAGGGGCCCGCACTGAAGCTTTCTTT. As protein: CASAGARTEAFF.

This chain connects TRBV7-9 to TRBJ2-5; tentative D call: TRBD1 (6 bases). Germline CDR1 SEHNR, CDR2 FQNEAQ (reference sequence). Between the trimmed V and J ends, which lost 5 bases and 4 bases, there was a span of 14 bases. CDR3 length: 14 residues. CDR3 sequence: CASSITRGRETQYF. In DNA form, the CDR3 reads TGTGCCAGCAGCATCACGAGGGGGAGAGAGACCCAGTACTTC.